The 21 T cell receptor beta chains below come from one sample, sequenced in a study of T cells in Graves' hyperthyroidism and ophthalmopathy. TCR beta CDR3 region amplification was performed from RNA transcripts. First-round RT-PCR targeting the TCR CDR3 was performed with the HTBI primer set. TCRdb passed the multiplex PCR reads through MiXCR, listing each CDR3 protein once. The sample contains around 420,000 distinct CDR3 sequences, more than 15% of which appear only once. Sequencing used blood. All receptors derive from a young woman with Graves' hyperthyroidism.

This clonotype has ten or more counts. J is TRBJ2-7 and V is TRBV6-5, with 7 bases fitting TRBD1. The V and J ends lost 2 bases and 5 bases, in that order; junction bases with no gene match: 9. The CDR3 runs to 15 residues. Germline assignment: CDR1 MNHEY and CDR2 SVGAGI. The CDR3, as DNA: TGTGCCAGCAGTTACCTCGACAGGGTAGGGGACGAGCAGTACTTC. Translating it yields CASSYLDRVGDEQYF.

This chain uses TRBV20-1 with TRBJ2-3; D might be TRBD1 or TRBD2, each matching 7 bases. With 5 bases removed from V and 0 bases from J, the gap between germline ends came to 18 bases. Germline V gene sequence: CDR1 DFQATT, CDR2 SNEGSKA (reference sequence). The CDR3 consists of 16 residues. CDR3 sequence: CSARGGRGDSTDTQYF. Here the CDR3 DNA reads TGCAGTGCTCGAGGGGGCCGGGGGGATAGCACAGATACGCAGTATTTT.

In this sample, this clonotype turned up many times. V gene TRBV11-1 combines with J gene TRBJ1-4; D not certain. CDR1 is SGHAT and CDR2 is FQDESV in the germline V gene (reference sequence). V gave up 5 bases and J gave up 8 bases, with 21 bases separating them. CDR3 length: 16 residues. The CDR3 protein is CASSPKITGEREKLFF. For the CDR3, the DNA is TGTGCCAGCAGCCCGAAGATTACCGGGGAGAGGGAAAAACTGTTTTTT.

This clonotype was seen only a few times. The chain joins TRBV5-1 to TRBJ1-4; no clear D gene. The CDR3 is 17 amino acids. The germline CDR1 and CDR2 sequences are SGHRS and YFSETQ. V lost 3 bases to trimming and J lost 2 bases, with 17 bases between them. DNA for the CDR3: TGCGCCAGCAGCTCCCTTGGAGGGTGGCAGACTAATGAAAAACTGTTTTTT. This sequence encodes CASSSLGGWQTNEKLFF.

Concerning this clonotype: A read error is possible here, since a much larger clone lies one base away. Since the CDR3 does not end with the conserved phenylalanine or tryptophan, this likely comes from a read error. The V call is TRBV5-5, the J call TRBJ1-1, with D uncertain. Deletions cut 4 bases from V and 0 bases from J, with 22 bases between. Germline V gene sequence: CDR1 SGHKS, CDR2 YYEKEE (reference sequence). The CDR3 sequence is 18 residues long. The DNA of the CDR3 is TGTGCCAGCAGCGACGCCCCGGGCCGGGCCTTTATGAACACTGAAGCTTTCTGT. This encodes CASSDAPGRAFMNTEAFC.

The rearrangement links TRBV12-3 or TRBV12-4 to TRBJ2-7, with TRBD2 matching 7 bases. The ends lost 3 bases at V and 0 bases at J; junction bases unmatched: 8. This CDR3 is 16 amino acids long. The CDR3 is CASSFGLAETSYEQYF. The CDR3 DNA is TGTGCCAGCAGTTTTGGGCTAGCGGAGACCTCCTACGAGCAGTACTTC.

This clonotype was detected many times. The rearrangement uses TRBV20-1 and TRBJ2-3; 8 bases fit TRBD2. Per germline, CDR1 DFQATT and CDR2 SNEGSKA (reference sequence). The CDR3 is made up of 15 amino acids. J was trimmed by 3 bases and V by 3 bases; bases with no gene match: 8. CDR3 in DNA: TGCAGTGCTAGCAGTTCGGCTAGCGGGACAGATACGCAGTATTTT. Protein product: CSASSSASGTDTQYF.

This clonotype was counted ten times or more. CDR3 nucleotide sequence: TGTGCCAGCAGTTTAACGGGGGAGGGCTACACCTTC. Protein product: CASSLTGEGYTF. This rearrangement joins TRBV12-3 or TRBV12-4 to TRBJ1-2, with a possible D match to TRBD1 (5 bases). V lost 2 bases and J 8 bases, leaving 9 bases between the germline ends. The CDR3 has 12 amino acids.

There are many counts of this clonotype. The V gene is TRBV5-1, the J gene TRBJ2-5; 7 positions agree with TRBD1. Germline-derived CDR1 and CDR2 are SGHRS and YFSETQ. The CDR3 runs to 16 residues. V shed 3 bases and J 2 bases; nucleotides not matched to a gene: 10. The CDR3 nucleotides read TGCGCCAGCAGCTCCCGGGACAGTAATCGACAAGAGACCCAGTACTTC. Protein: CASSSRDSNRQETQYF.

The chain has TRBV29-1 and TRBJ2-5; 8 bases fit TRBD2. The CDR3 covers 13 residues. With V trimmed by 4 bases and J by 4 bases, 5 bases remained unmatched. Per germline, CDR1 SQVTM and CDR2 ANQGSEA. CDR3 protein: CSVVREVGETQYF. CDR3 nucleotides: TGCAGCGTTGTGCGGGAGGTAGGAGAGACCCAGTACTTC.

This clonotype was recorded many times. The V call is TRBV7-2, the J call TRBJ2-3, with 10 bases fitting TRBD2. Germline-derived CDR1 and CDR2 are SGHTA and FQGNSA. The CDR3 consists of 14 residues. V shed 6 bases and J 2 bases; nucleotides not matched to a gene: 2. The CDR3 nucleotides read TGTGCCAGCAGACTAGCGGGGTCCACAGATACGCAGTATTTT. It specifies CASRLAGSTDTQYF. Full variable domain (missing parts from reference TRBV7-2 and TRBJ2-3): GAGVSQSPSNKVTEKGKDVELRCDPISGHTALYWYRQSLGQGLEFLIYFQGNSAPDKSGLPSDRFSAERTGGSVSTLTIQRTQQEDSAVYLCASRLAGSTDTQYFGPGTRLTVL.

This clonotype was seen at least ten times. The chain joins TRBV6-1 to TRBJ2-7; the D is unclear. V was cut by 1 base and J by 7 bases, with 17 bases left in between. Germline V gene sequence: CDR1 MNHNS, CDR2 SASEGT. CDR3 length equals 15 residues. The CDR3 DNA is TGTGCCAGCAGTGAAGTTTTACCGGGCTTCAAAGAGCAGTACTTC. It is translated as CASSEVLPGFKEQYF.

In its sample, this clonotype was seen a few times. The chain recombines TRBV12-3 or TRBV12-4 with TRBJ1-2, with D perhaps TRBD1 (6 bases). The ends were cut back, 3 bases at V and 3 bases at J, with 14 bases in the middle. The CDR3 is 15 amino acids. CDR3 in DNA: TGTGCCAGCAGTTTTCGGGGGGCGGATCACTATGGCTACACCTTC. It codes for CASSFRGADHYGYTF.

In the case of this clonotype: This may stem from a read error, because a much larger clone lies one nucleotide away. The chain carries TRBV20-1 and TRBJ1-3; perhaps TRBD1 as D (5 bases). Looked up from germline, CDR1 is DFQATT and CDR2 is SNEGSKA (reference sequence). The CDR3 has 12 residues. The chain's CDR3 is CSAGTPRGTIHF. The CDR3 DNA reads TGCAGTGCTGGGACCCCCCGGGGCACCATACATTTT.

The gene calls are TRBV5-4 and TRBJ2-5; D unresolved. Germline-derived CDR1 and CDR2 are SGHNT and YYREEE (reference sequence). Deletions cut 3 bases from V and 1 base from J, with 10 bases between. This CDR3 is built from 14 residues. The CDR3 loop reads CASSSIASQETQYF. CDR3 DNA sequence: TGTGCCAGCAGCTCCATAGCTTCCCAAGAGACCCAGTACTTC.

This clonotype was counted ten times or more. The chain couples TRBV28 to TRBJ2-5, with 9 bases identical to TRBD1. The CDR3 loop spans 14 amino acids. CDR1 is MDHEN and CDR2 is SYDVKM in the germline V gene. The ends lost 5 bases at V and 5 bases at J; junction bases unmatched: 6. The CDR3 here is CASSPGQGWETQYF. CDR3 DNA: TGTGCCAGCAGTCCGGGACAGGGATGGGAGACCCAGTACTTC.

The rearrangement links TRBV9 to TRBJ1-2; D unclear. The CDR3 sequence is 15 residues long. Per germline, CDR1 SGDLS and CDR2 YYNGEE. The V end was cut by 0 bases, the J end by 2 bases, with 11 bases between. CDR3 protein: CASSVEVGRNYGYTF. The CDR3 nucleotides are TGTGCCAGCAGCGTAGAGGTGGGCAGGAACTATGGCTACACCTTC.

This clonotype turned up a few times. One junction end does not reproduce the germline sequence, and a read error may be involved. This rearrangement joins TRBV7-2 to TRBJ2-3; the D call may be TRBD1 or TRBD2 (5 bases each). CDR3 length equals 15 residues. Germline V gives CDR1 SGHTA, CDR2 FQGNSA. This CDR3 is CASSSDGTSTGTQYF. CDR3 sequence (DNA): TGTGCCAGCAGCTCGGACGGGACGAGCACAGGTACGCAGTATTTT.

The V gene is TRBV2, the J gene TRBJ1-6, with 7 positions matching TRBD1. CDR1 and CDR2 (germline): SNHLY, FYNNEI. Trimming removed 6 bases from V and 8 bases from J; junction bases left unmatched: 10. CDR3 length: 15 residues. DNA for the CDR3: TGTGCCAGCAGCGAGCGGGACAGTGGCGATTCACCCCTCCACTTT. It is translated as CASSERDSGDSPLHF.

This clonotype was counted at least ten times. CDR3 sequence reads: CASSPVGGGGETQYF. The CDR3 coding sequence is TGTGCCAGCAGCCCTGTGGGGGGAGGAGGAGAGACCCAGTACTTC. The gene calls are TRBV3-1 and TRBJ2-5; tentative D call: TRBD2 (6 bases). Trimming left V 4 bases short and J 4 bases short, with 16 bases between. Per germline, CDR1 LGHDT and CDR2 YNNKEL (reference sequence). The CDR3 has 15 residues.

This clonotype came up many times. J is TRBJ2-7 and V is TRBV27; D may be TRBD1 or TRBD2 (5 bases each). CDR3 length: 14 residues. Germline values: CDR1 MNHEY, CDR2 SMNVEV (reference sequence). The V gene lost 0 bases and the J gene lost 2 bases, with 8 bases spanning the gap. The CDR3 spells CASSLSSGPYEQYF. DNA of the CDR3: TGTGCCAGCAGTTTATCTTCGGGGCCCTACGAGCAGTACTTC.